This entry concerns a single T cell receptor (beta chain). This sample is part of a study of blood T cell repertoires in COVID-19. About the study: The United States, Italy and Spain provided the acute and convalescent COVID-19 samples. T cells, B-cell-depleted T cells, or PBMCs provided the cDNA or gDNA that served as material.

As handled by the study authors: Estimates of nucleated cell counts were drawn from the amplification of reference gene primers. Repertoires were generated with immunoSEQ multiplex PCR, while TCRdb's copy carries only in-frame clones and drops some. The DNA gave D and trimming, while V, J and clone size come from that table. This table has about 210,000 clones, 84% appearing once. Germline lookup yields CDR1 DFQATT and CDR2 SNEGSKA (reference sequence). This CDR3 region has 11 residues. Trimming left V 6 bases short and J 6 bases short, with 12 bases between. Input material: peripheral blood. This clonotype was obtained from a woman aged 45-60 years with active or convalescent COVID-19. The rearrangement joins TRBV20-1 to TRBJ2-7, with D possibly being TRBD2 (5 bases). The CDR3 sequence: CSAGRMGEQYF. DNA of the CDR3: TGCAGTGCGGGGAGAATGGGCGAGCAGTACTTC.